The 8 T cell receptor beta chains below come from one sample, sequenced in a study of cytomegalovirus exposure and HLA in healthy donors. PCR employed 60 Vbeta and 13 Jbeta primers. The repertoire was sequenced with immunoSEQ multiplex PCR; TCRdb's copy has only in-frame clones and lacks some. The table includes 140,000 or so clones, roughly 80% detected once. The sequenced material came from PBMCs. Source of these receptors: a man aged 40-55 years in good health and CMV-seronegative.

V and J are TRBV29-1 and TRBJ2-2, with 9 bases that match TRBD2. This CDR3 contains 15 residues. Unmatched junction bases numbered 8, after V lost 6 bases and J lost 3 bases. Germline V gives CDR1 SQVTM, CDR2 ANQGSEA. The CDR3 nucleotides are TGCAGCGTCGCGCGGGGGGGGACTTACACCGGGGAGCTGTTTTTT. This gives the protein CSVARGGTYTGELFF.

The chain employs TRBV6-5 and TRBJ1-2, with 9 bases that match TRBD1. The CDR3 sequence is 13 residues long. Trimming at V came to 5 bases and at J to 7 bases, leaving 5 bases not matched to a gene. Per the germline V gene, CDR1 is MNHEY and CDR2 is SVGAGI. The CDR3 spells CASSPGQGGGYTF. The CDR3 nucleotides read TGTGCCAGCAGTCCGGGACAGGGAGGTGGCTACACCTTC.

The rearrangement uses TRBV5-4 and TRBJ1-2, with a weak D call TRBD1 (5 bases). Germline V gene sequence: CDR1 SGHNT, CDR2 YYREEE (reference sequence). Trimming took 4 bases from V and 3 from J, leaving 16 bases between them. This CDR3 has 15 amino acids. The CDR3 here is CASSPMSSRDYGYTF. The DNA of the CDR3 is TGTGCCAGCAGCCCCATGTCGTCCAGGGACTATGGCTACACCTTC.

J is TRBJ2-5 and V is TRBV5-6; D may be TRBD2 (5 bases). The V end lost 3 bases, the J end lost 3 bases, and 12 bases lay between the germline ends. CDR1 and CDR2 (germline): SGHDT, YYEEEE. The CDR3 consists of 14 residues. In nucleotides, the CDR3 is TGTGCCAGCAGCTCTCCGACCGGGAAAGAGACCCAGTACTTC. Translated: CASSSPTGKETQYF.

The genes are TRBV5-1 and TRBJ2-5, with 14 positions matching TRBD2. The germline CDR1 and CDR2 sequences are SGHRS and YFSETQ. V dropped 2 bases and J dropped 5; count of bases not matched to a gene: 8. The CDR3 contains 17 residues. CDR3 residues: CASSFETSGGARETQYF. The CDR3 DNA is TGCGCCAGCAGCTTTGAGACTAGCGGGGGGGCCCGCGAGACCCAGTACTTC.

The chain is built from TRBV7-9 and TRBJ2-2, with 8 bases that match TRBD1. The CDR3 runs to 15 residues. Losses at the gene ends were 4 bases for V and 4 bases for J; bases not matched to a gene: 5. Germline lookup yields CDR1 SEHNR and CDR2 FQNEAQ (reference sequence). The CDR3 DNA reads as TGTGCCAGCAGCTCCTCAGGGGGCGGCACCGGGGAGCTGTTTTTT. Protein product: CASSSSGGGTGELFF.

This sequence joins TRBV27 and TRBJ1-5; TRBD1 is a possible D gene (5 bases). Germline V gene sequence: CDR1 MNHEY, CDR2 SMNVEV (reference sequence). Trimming removed 4 bases from V and 4 bases from J, with 11 bases in between. This CDR3 has 14 residues. Written as DNA, the CDR3 is TGTGCCAGCAGTTCCGGGACTCTAAATCAGCCCCAGCATTTT. It yields the protein CASSSGTLNQPQHF.

The gene calls are TRBV10-2 and TRBJ1-3; D unclear. Between the trimmed V and J ends, which lost 7 bases and 2 bases, there was a span of 18 bases. The CDR3 extends over 16 amino acids. The germline V gene encodes CDR1 WSHSY and CDR2 SAAADI. The CDR3 reads CASNKLGPMAGNTIYF. CDR3 nucleotide sequence: TGCGCCAGCAATAAACTAGGACCCATGGCTGGAAACACCATATATTTT.